Listed below are T cell receptor beta chains from one sample, sequenced in a study of blood T cells in healthy people across ages. TCRdb re-derived calls from the 5' RACE reads in MiXCR, one entry per CDR3 protein. The sample holds about 780,000 distinct CDR3 sequences, more than 25% seen once. The same data also contributed to another study, on T cells of mothers and their children.

The sequenced material came from blood. All receptors come from a boy between 10 and 17 years old in good health. The CDR3 runs from the conserved cysteine through the conserved F or W. A D gene is named only where the DNA matches it firmly. Not every row has a clone size; where given, it reads once, few, many or a size class.

.	TRBV6-5	TRBJ2-1	few	CASVAYNEQFF	TGTGCCAGCGTCGCCTACAATGAGCAGTTCTTC
.	TRBV12-3/TRBV12-4	TRBJ2-2	.	CASSPGTPDTGELFF	TGTGCCAGCAGTCCCGGGACTCCGGACACCGGGGAGCTGTTTTTT
TRBD2	TRBV20-1	TRBJ2-1	.	CSARELAGSLNEQFF	TGCAGTGCTAGAGAGTTAGCGGGGTCCCTCAATGAGCAGTTCTTC
.	TRBV6-5	TRBJ2-7	few	CASNGGALYEQYF	TGTGCCAGCAATGGCGGGGCACTCTACGAGCAGTACTTC
TRBD2	TRBV9	TRBJ2-3	few	CASSVAAGGRKSDTQYF	TGTGCCAGCAGCGTAGCCGCGGGGGGGCGCAAATCAGATACGCAGTATTTT
TRBD1	TRBV10-3	TRBJ2-7	.	CAISEGDRGEQYF	TGTGCCATCAGTGAGGGGGACAGGGGCGAGCAGTACTTC
TRBD2	TRBV4-2	TRBJ2-5	few	CASSQTFDPASGGPRYQETQYF	TGTGCCAGCAGCCAAACATTTGACCCGGCTAGCGGGGGCCCAAGGTACCAAGAGACCCAGTACTTC
TRBD1	TRBV18	TRBJ2-3	.	CASSRDRISTDTQYF	TGTGCCAGCTCACGGGACAGAATAAGCACAGATACGCAGTATTTT
.	TRBV27	TRBJ2-4	few	CASSFLVDSKNIQYF	TGTGCCAGCAGTTTCTTAGTCGATTCCAAAAACATTCAGTACTTC
TRBD1	TRBV13	TRBJ2-7	few	CASSPDRLVEQYF	TGTGCCAGCAGCCCGGACAGGCTAGTCGAGCAGTACTTC
.	TRBV5-1	TRBJ2-7	few	CASSSAGSSTEQYF	TGCGCCAGCAGCAGCGCCGGGTCGAGTACCGAGCAGTACTTC
.	TRBV20-1	TRBJ2-1	few	CSALDRLGYNEQFF	TGCAGTGCTTTGGACCGGCTGGGCTACAATGAGCAGTTCTTC
TRBD2	TRBV24-1	TRBJ2-1	few	CATSDSLAGGGYNEQFF	TGTGCCACCAGTGATTCACTAGCGGGAGGGGGCTACAATGAGCAGTTCTTC
TRBD2	TRBV24-1	TRBJ2-1	.	CATSDSRTSGGVKFF	TGTGCCACCAGTGATTCGCGGACTAGCGGGGGGGTCAAGTTCTTC
TRBD1	TRBV7-2	TRBJ1-5	many	CASSTTGGSNQPQHF	TGTGCCAGCAGCACGACAGGGGGTAGCAATCAGCCCCAGCATTTT
.	TRBV12-3/TRBV12-4	TRBJ2-1	few	CASSRRLGANEQFF	TGTGCCAGCAGCCGCAGACTAGGGGCTAATGAGCAGTTCTTC
.	TRBV13	TRBJ1-4	.	CASSLATAEKLFF	TGTGCCAGCAGCTTAGCTACAGCCGAAAAACTGTTTTTT